This T cell receptor (beta chain) appears in the sequencing data of a study of blood T cells in healthy people across ages. Whole-study results and caveats: Those diversity estimates obtained from one million T cells were thought to be underestimates.

This clonotype occurred a few times. Antigen specificity is unknown. The V gene lost 0 bases and the J gene lost 4 bases, with 21 bases spanning the gap. CDR1 SEHNR and CDR2 FQNEAQ come from the germline V gene (reference sequence). CDR3 length: 19 amino acids. Through a sample-barcoded 5' primer and a J-beta primer mix, a second PCR was run for 7 to 11 cycles. TCRdb fed the 5' RACE reads into MiXCR, producing one record per CDR3 protein. Of approximately 1.5 million distinct CDR3 sequences listed, 30% to 40% are singletons. V usage is TRBV7-9 and J usage is TRBJ2-2; D possibly uses TRBD1 or TRBD2 (6 bases each). The clonotype was recovered from a woman aged 25 to 39 in good health. Sequencing input: blood. CDR3 region: CASSLARDKDRPGTGELFF. DNA for the CDR3: TGTGCCAGCAGCTTAGCGCGGGACAAGGACCGTCCAGGCACCGGGGAGCTGTTTTTT.